These 16 T cell receptor beta chains came from one sample sequenced in a study of CXCR3-negative and CXCR3-positive naive CD8 T cells. Their antigens are not known. cDNA libraries for TRB were generated by 5' RACE incorporating UMI labels. From its re-call of the 5' RACE reads, TCRdb lists each CDR3 protein once, without DNA. The sample features 100,000 to 150,000 distinct CDR3 sequences, with 0.59% in its top ten. Study-wide results and caveats: For CXCR3-positive naive cells, TRB CDR3s were more hydrophobic than those of CXCR3-negative naive cells.

Sequenced input: naive CXCR3+ CD8+ T cells from blood. Subset denoted: CD45RO-CCR7+CD27+CD95- naive CD8+ T cells expressing CXCR3 (TNR3+). The receptors here all came from a human donor in good health. Some clones in this sample may be carry-over from other donors' samples.

The V gene is TRBV28, the J gene TRBJ2-3; lacking DNA, the TRBD1 call made by TCRdb goes unchecked. This CDR3 is built from 16 residues. CDR1 MDHEN and CDR2 SYDVKM come from the germline V gene. The CDR3 sequence: CASSLRAAPGTDTQYF.

The chain couples TRBV30 to TRBJ2-1; TCRdb designates TRBD1, a call that cannot be tested without DNA. The germline V gene has CDR1 GTSNPN and CDR2 SVGIG (reference sequence). This CDR3 has 12 amino acids. The CDR3 is CASRDGSGEQFF.

The rearrangement links TRBV3-1 to TRBJ2-1. The CDR3 covers 12 residues. Germline V CDR1 and CDR2: LGHDT, YNNKEL (reference sequence). CDR3 sequence reads: CASSQGYHEQFF.

The V gene is TRBV5-1, the J gene TRBJ2-7; TCRdb designates TRBD1, a call that cannot be tested without DNA. The CDR3 contains 16 residues. The germline V gene has CDR1 SGHRS and CDR2 YFSETQ. The CDR3 sequence: CASSLATGLTTYEQYF.

The CDR3 is CASSPPSQGGSTDTQYF. V is TRBV6-2 or TRBV6-3 and J is TRBJ2-3; TCRdb's D gene call, TRBD1, goes unchecked for lack of DNA. This CDR3 comprises 17 residues. CDR1 and CDR2 (germline): MNHEY, SVGEGT.

The chain joins TRBV7-9 to TRBJ2-7; lacking DNA, the TRBD1 call made by TCRdb goes unchecked. The CDR3 spans 15 residues. Germline V gives CDR1 SEHNR, CDR2 FQNEAQ (reference sequence). This chain's CDR3 is CASSPSAGPSYEQYF.

This rearrangement joins TRBV4-3 to TRBJ2-7; TCRdb proposes TRBD1, but this gene call is untestable without DNA. The germline V gene has CDR1 LGHNA and CDR2 YSLEER. This CDR3 is built from 15 residues. The chain's CDR3 is CASSQDTALTTEQYF.

The chain has TRBV21-1 and TRBJ1-1. TRBV21-1 is annotated as a pseudogene. This CDR3 comprises 15 residues. The CDR3 region is CASSLKAGHNTEAFF.

The V and J genes are TRBV14 and TRBJ2-4; TCRdb indicates TRBD1, and absent DNA this call remains unverified. The germline V gene has CDR1 SGHDN and CDR2 FVKESK. This CDR3 is built from 16 residues. The CDR3 is CASSPGPGLAKNIQYF.

V usage is TRBV7-6 and J usage is TRBJ2-7. Per germline, CDR1 SGHVS and CDR2 FNYEAQ. CDR3 length: 14 amino acids. Here the CDR3 reads CASSYSGSSYEQYF.

The CDR3 protein is CASRYGGHQPQHF. The chain employs TRBV6-5 and TRBJ1-5; lacking DNA, the TRBD1 call made by TCRdb goes unchecked. This CDR3 comprises 13 residues. Germline lookup yields CDR1 MNHEY and CDR2 SVGAGI.

V usage is TRBV7-9 and J usage is TRBJ2-7; the D gene TCRdb calls, TRBD1, cannot be checked with no DNA. The CDR3 sequence is 15 residues long. From germline, CDR1 is SEHNR and CDR2 FQNEAQ (reference sequence). CDR3 region: CASSSRGLPPYEQYF.

The chain joins TRBV5-6 to TRBJ2-1; TCRdb picks TRBD1, but there is no DNA to check that call. Germline CDR1 is SGHDT and CDR2 is YYEEEE. The CDR3 totals 15 residues. CDR3 residues: CASSLGGTGGDEQFF.

V and J are TRBV12-3 or TRBV12-4 and TRBJ1-1; the TCRdb D gene call, TRBD1, has no DNA to confirm it. CDR3 size: 13 residues. This CDR3 is CASSLGGTVEAFF.

The CDR3 sequence is CASSSGTGGNQPQHF. The rearrangement uses TRBV28 and TRBJ1-5; TCRdb indicates TRBD1, and absent DNA this call remains unverified. Germline V gene data show CDR1 as MDHEN and CDR2 as SYDVKM. The CDR3 is made up of 15 amino acids.

V usage is TRBV4-2 and J usage is TRBJ1-1; the D call of TRBD1 rests on TCRdb alone, since no DNA is present to check it. Germline assignment: CDR1 LGHNA and CDR2 YNFKEQ. The CDR3 sequence is 15 residues long. CDR3 sequence: CASSQDRAPATEAFF.